One and the same sample provided the 13 T cell receptor beta chains below, sequenced in a study of blood T cell repertoires in COVID-19. Generated by immunoSEQ multiplex PCR, the TCRdb table keeps only in-frame clones and is missing some. The sample lists about 280,000 clones; approximately 86% were seen once. Sequencing used peripheral blood. The receptors were sampled from a young man with active or convalescent COVID-19.

DNA for the CDR3: TGCGCCAGCCCCCCCCTCGACAGGGGCTATGGCTACACCTTC. Its protein product is CASPPLDRGYGYTF. This chain connects TRBV10-1 to TRBJ1-2, with TRBD1 matching 8 bases. V lost 8 bases, J lost 4 bases, and 9 bases stayed unmatched. The CDR3 covers 14 residues. Germline CDR1 reads WNHNN; CDR2 reads SYGVQD (reference sequence).

The chain links TRBV5-4 to TRBJ1-6; D is possibly TRBD1 (5 bases). V lost 4 bases and J 4 bases, leaving 15 bases between the germline ends. Per the germline V gene, CDR1 is SGHNT and CDR2 is YYREEE (reference sequence). The CDR3 extends over 16 amino acids. CDR3 sequence reads: CASSDTQVSYNSPLHF. The CDR3 DNA follows: TGTGCCAGCAGCGATACACAGGTCTCTTATAATTCACCCCTCCACTTT.

The rearrangement links TRBV29-1 to TRBJ2-5; 7 bases are shared with TRBD1. The CDR3 spans 16 residues. V gave up 5 bases and J gave up 2 bases; unmatched junction bases: 14. Per the germline V gene, CDR1 is SQVTM and CDR2 is ANQGSEA. In nucleotides, the CDR3 is TGCAGCGTTCTTGACCTGGGACAGTGGGGTCAAGAGACCCAGTACTTC. Translating gives CSVLDLGQWGQETQYF.

CDR3 protein: CAISVSAGGNLNTEAFF. In DNA, the CDR3 is TGTGCCATCAGTGTGTCTGCAGGGGGAAATTTGAACACTGAAGCTTTCTTT. This chain uses TRBV10-3 with TRBJ1-1; 7 nucleotides agree with TRBD1. The CDR3 is made up of 17 amino acids. V shed 4 bases, J shed 0 bases, and the junction held 11 bases outside the gene matches. The germline V gene encodes CDR1 ENHRY and CDR2 SYGVKD.

The chain carries TRBV2 and TRBJ1-2, with D perhaps TRBD1 (6 bases). Germline V gene sequence: CDR1 SNHLY, CDR2 FYNNEI. The CDR3 loop spans 12 amino acids. The V end lost 2 bases, the J end lost 5 bases, and 6 bases lay between the germline ends. DNA of the CDR3: TGTGCCAGCAGTGAAACAGGGTATGGCTACACCTTC. Its translation is CASSETGYGYTF.

This chain joins TRBV25-1 and TRBJ1-6; TRBD1 is a possible D gene (6 bases). This CDR3 has 15 residues. V was trimmed by 6 bases and J by 0 bases, leaving 9 bases between them. Germline V gene data show CDR1 as MGHDK and CDR2 as SYGVNS. Here the CDR3 reads CASRAGVSYNSPLHF. Written as DNA, the CDR3 is TGTGCCAGCAGGGCAGGGGTCTCCTATAATTCACCCCTCCACTTT.

The chain is built from TRBV9 and TRBJ1-2; TRBD1 might be the D (5 bases). The germline CDR1 and CDR2 sequences are SGDLS and YYNGEE. CDR3 length equals 13 residues. The V and J ends lost 1 base and 7 bases respectively, with 11 bases between them. CDR3 sequence (DNA): TGTGCCAGCAGCGTAAGCTCCGGGGGTGGCTACACCTTC. Encoded protein: CASSVSSGGGYTF.

The chain carries TRBV14 and TRBJ2-7; TRBD2 aligns across 7 bases. This CDR3 is built from 15 residues. V dropped 3 bases and J dropped 2; count of bases not matched to a gene: 7. CDR1 SGHDN and CDR2 FVKESK come from the germline V gene. The CDR3 nucleotides read TGTGCCAGCAGCCAGGTGCCCGGGAGGACCTACGAGCAGTACTTC. Amino acids: CASSQVPGRTYEQYF.

V is TRBV4-3 and J is TRBJ1-2; the D is unclear. The length of the CDR3 is 12 residues. V was shortened by 0 bases and J by 10 bases, with 9 bases between the two germline ends. Germline V lookup: CDR1 LGHNA, CDR2 YSLEER. The CDR3 DNA reads as TGCGCCAGCAGCCAAGATGGGAGTTCCTACACCTTC. It is translated as CASSQDGSSYTF.

The genes are TRBV4-1 and TRBJ2-5; the match to TRBD2 covers 9 bases. The V segment lost 1 base and the J segment 4 bases; nucleotides outside the gene matches: 4. This CDR3 region has 15 residues. Per the germline V gene, CDR1 is MGHRA and CDR2 is YSYEKL. CDR3 amino acids: CASSQVAAGGETQYF. CDR3 in DNA: TGCGCCAGCAGCCAAGTTGCAGCGGGAGGAGAGACCCAGTACTTC.

J is TRBJ2-7 and V is TRBV11-2; a possible D gene is TRBD2 (5 bases). V was clipped by 0 bases and J by 3 bases, with 9 bases between them. Germline V gene sequence: CDR1 SGHAT, CDR2 FQNNGV. This CDR3 contains 14 residues. CDR3 protein: CASSLETAVYEQYF. CDR3 DNA: TGTGCCAGCAGCTTAGAAACAGCGGTCTACGAGCAGTACTTC.

The chain is built from TRBV6-2 or TRBV6-3 and TRBJ2-5; 9 bases align to TRBD1. From germline, CDR1 is MNHEY and CDR2 SVGEGT. This CDR3 region has 20 residues. The junction had 19 bases not matched to a gene; V was cut back by 3 bases and J by 2 bases. CDR3 loop: CASSYHPRDRDISFQETQYF. The CDR3 DNA sequence: TGTGCCAGCAGTTATCACCCCCGGGACAGGGATATCTCTTTTCAAGAGACCCAGTACTTC.

The chain has TRBV6-1 and TRBJ1-5; 9 nucleotides match TRBD1. This CDR3 has 13 residues. Germline lookup yields CDR1 MNHNS and CDR2 SASEGT. V was clipped by 8 bases and J by 6 bases; unmatched bases: 5. CDR3 sequence (DNA): TGTGCCAGCGCCGGACAGGGGATTCAGCCCCAGCATTTT. It translates to CASAGQGIQPQHF.